This TCR beta chain was obtained from a study of response to subunit inactivated influenza vaccine. Broader study findings: Authors suggested each seasonal influenza vaccination recruits few new T cells.

The CDR3 is 14 amino acids. The V end lost 1 base, the J end lost 8 bases, and 9 bases lay between the germline ends. Germline loops: CDR1 MGHRA, CDR2 YSYEKL. Via MiXCR, TCRdb re-called the RT-PCR reads, giving one row per CDR3 protein. The table lists around 650,000 distinct CDR3 sequences, approximately 14% of them singletons, with approximately 10% in the top ten. With respect to this clonotype: The antigen is undetermined.

The material was PBMCs from blood, obtained 11 to 12 days after vaccination. V gene TRBV4-1 combines with J gene TRBJ1-6; D remains unclear. This TCR came from a man over 45 who received an inactivated influenza vaccine. The CDR3 region is CASSQASRYSPLHF. CDR3 bases: TGCGCCAGCAGCCAAGCCTCAAGGTATTCACCCCTCCACTTT.